This T cell receptor (beta chain) was found in a study of T cells expressing NK-cell markers. In regard to this clonotype: Its antigen is unidentified.

TCRdb re-called the 5' RACE reads; one entry per CDR3 protein, DNA not given. Its listing shows 350,000 to 400,000 distinct CDR3 sequences. Germline CDR1 is MNHEY and CDR2 is SVGEGT. There are 13 residues in the CDR3. General observations from the study: HCMV specificity of the expanded NKG2C+ T cell clones was not established.

The receptor was isolated from a woman aged 45-65 years in good health. Sequences were obtained from blood T cells: a sorted CD56 or NKG2C T cell subset, CD4+ or CD8+ T cells, or bulk PBMC T cells (not recorded which). The chain recombines TRBV6-2 or TRBV6-3 with TRBJ2-7. The CDR3 sequence: CASRFRTHYEQYF.